These 27 T cell receptor beta chains originate from one sample sequenced in a study of cytomegalovirus exposure and HLA in healthy donors. The primer mix had 60 Vbeta and 13 Jbeta primers. Generated by immunoSEQ multiplex PCR, the TCRdb table keeps only in-frame clones and is missing some. The table lists roughly 180,000 clones, about four fifths of them singletons. Sequenced material: PBMCs. These receptors were collected from a woman younger than 45 in good health and CMV-seropositive.

This chain links TRBV4-3 with TRBJ2-3; the match to TRBD2 covers 8 bases. The junction had 12 bases not matched to a gene; V was cut back by 0 bases and J by 4 bases. CDR1 is LGHNA and CDR2 is YSLEER in the germline V gene. The CDR3 runs to 18 residues. The CDR3 loop is CASSQDGGAGGNADTQYF. CDR3 DNA sequence: TGCGCCAGCAGCCAAGATGGGGGGGCGGGGGGCAACGCAGATACGCAGTATTTT.

The chain is built from TRBV9 and TRBJ2-5; possible D gene TRBD2, 5 bases. CDR3 length: 13 residues. Trimming stripped 4 bases from V and 1 base from J, with 8 bases between. Germline CDR1 is SGDLS and CDR2 is YYNGEE. The CDR3 DNA reads TGTGCCAGCAGCCGGGGTCGCCAAGAGACCCAGTACTTC. Protein product: CASSRGRQETQYF. The full variable domain, its missing parts supplied by reference TRBV9 and TRBJ2-5, is DSGVTQTPKHLITATGQRVTLRCSPRSGDLSVYWYQQSLDQGLQFLIQYYNGEERAKGNILERFSAQQFPDLHSELNLSSLELGDSALYFCASSRGRQETQYFGPGTRLLVL.

The V gene is TRBV19, the J gene TRBJ2-1; no definite D call. From germline, CDR1 is LNHDA and CDR2 SQIVND (reference sequence). The CDR3 length is 14 residues. The V end lost 7 bases, the J end lost 0 bases, and 10 bases lay between the germline ends. CDR3 sequence (DNA): TGTGCCAGTAAGAGTTTTATCTCCTACAATGAGCAGTTCTTC. Its translation is CASKSFISYNEQFF.

The chain combines TRBV5-4 with TRBJ1-2; D remains ambiguous. This CDR3 region has 14 residues. The germline gives CDR1 SGHNT, CDR2 YYREEE (reference sequence). V shed 0 bases and J shed 3 bases, with 9 bases lying between them. CDR3 DNA: TGTGCCAGCAGCTTGGGTCTTTATGACTATGGCTACACCTTC. It encodes CASSLGLYDYGYTF. Full variable domain (rest looked up from reference TRBV5-4 and TRBJ1-2): ETGVTQSPTHLIKTRGQQVTLRCSSQSGHNTVSWYQQALGQGPQFIFQYYREEENGRGNFPPRFSGLQFPNYSSELNVNALELDDSALYLCASSLGLYDYGYTFGSGTRLTVV.

V and J are TRBV9 and TRBJ1-2; D gene uncertain. This CDR3 contains 10 residues. CDR1 and CDR2 (germline): SGDLS, YYNGEE. Trimming left V 1 base short and J 14 bases short, with 9 bases between. The CDR3 loop is CASSVKRGTF. The CDR3 nucleotides read TGTGCCAGCAGCGTAAAACGAGGAACCTTC.

The chain links TRBV28 to TRBJ1-3; tentatively, D is TRBD1 (6 bases). The CDR3 consists of 15 residues. Germline CDR1 is MDHEN and CDR2 is SYDVKM. Trimming cost V 2 bases and J 4 bases, with 12 bases left between them. Here the CDR3 reads CASSLSYRDGNTIYF. DNA of the CDR3: TGTGCCAGCAGTTTAAGTTACAGGGACGGAAACACCATATATTTT.

This clone was seen ten or more times. The rearrangement uses TRBV7-8 and TRBJ2-7, with D perhaps matching TRBD2 (6 bases). The ends were cut back, 3 bases at V and 7 bases at J, with 10 bases in the middle. The germline gives CDR1 SGHVS, CDR2 FQNEAQ. CDR3 length equals 12 residues. The CDR3 DNA is TGTGCCAGCAGCTTTGGGAGGAGAGAGCAGTACTTC. It is translated as CASSFGRREQYF.

V gene TRBV2 combines with J gene TRBJ2-2; TRBD2 aligns across 8 bases. V lost 5 bases and J lost 7; bases outside the gene matches: 6. CDR1 and CDR2 from the germline V gene are SNHLY and FYNNEI. This CDR3 region has 14 residues. The CDR3 reads CASSQGLAIGELFF. The CDR3 nucleotides read TGTGCCAGCAGTCAAGGACTAGCTATCGGGGAGCTGTTTTTT.

The genes are TRBV11-2 and TRBJ2-1; 7 bases line up with TRBD2. V lost 7 bases and J lost 2; bases outside the gene matches: 8. CDR3 length equals 15 residues. Germline CDR1 SGHAT, CDR2 FQNNGV. The CDR3 bases are TGTGCCAGCACCCCGACAGCGGGGACCTACAATGAGCAGTTCTTC. This sequence encodes CASTPTAGTYNEQFF. Using reference TRBV11-2 and TRBJ2-1 for the parts outside the CDR3, the full variable domain is EAGVAQSPRYKIIEKRQSVAFWCNPISGHATLYWYQQILGQGPKLLIQFQNNGVVDDSQLPKDRFSAERLKGVDSTLKIQPAKLEDSAVYLCASTPTAGTYNEQFFGPGTRLTVL.

The genes are TRBV11-2 and TRBJ2-5; 8 positions match TRBD1. Germline CDR1 is SGHAT and CDR2 is FQNNGV. This CDR3 has 15 residues. The junction had 6 bases not matched to a gene; V was cut back by 3 bases and J by 3 bases. This CDR3 is CASSFAGGEEETQYF. CDR3 bases: TGTGCCAGCAGCTTCGCAGGGGGCGAGGAAGAGACCCAGTACTTC.

The rearrangement uses TRBV5-1 and TRBJ2-1, with 7 bases aligning to TRBD1. The CDR3 covers 15 residues. V was clipped by 0 bases and J by 6 bases; unmatched bases: 6. Germline lookup yields CDR1 SGHRS and CDR2 YFSETQ. CDR3 protein: CASSLARRQGNEQFF. Written as DNA, the CDR3 is TGCGCCAGCAGCTTGGCCAGGAGACAGGGCAATGAGCAGTTCTTC.

The chain joins TRBV5-5 to TRBJ1-2; D not certain. Germline assignment: CDR1 SGHKS and CDR2 YYEKEE (reference sequence). CDR3 size: 16 residues. Trimming cost V 5 bases and J 14 bases, with 31 bases left between them. DNA of the CDR3: TGTGCCAGCAGGCTTCGTCAATCGCCGGGATACTTAGTATGGACCTTC. This translates into CASRLRQSPGYLVWTF.

This rearrangement joins TRBV5-1 to TRBJ2-2, with 7 bases fitting TRBD1. CDR1 is SGHRS, CDR2 YFSETQ, per germline. The CDR3 runs to 17 residues. J gave up 3 bases and V 4 bases, and 12 bases lay outside the gene matches. CDR3 protein: CASSTFLGQDYTGELFF. As DNA, the CDR3 is TGCGCCAGCAGCACCTTCCTTGGACAGGACTACACCGGGGAGCTGTTTTTT.

The rearrangement links TRBV4-1 to TRBJ1-2; TRBD1 is a possible D gene (6 bases). The CDR3 is made up of 17 amino acids. V was clipped by 6 bases and J by 1 base, with 21 bases between them. Germline loops: CDR1 MGHRA, CDR2 YSYEKL. Here the CDR3 reads CASSLVSGDTLNYGYTF. CDR3 in DNA: TGCGCCAGCAGTCTTGTGTCCGGGGACACCCTTAACTATGGCTACACCTTC.

Here the CDR3 reads CSVGHETGRTEAFF. Here the CDR3 DNA reads TGCAGCGTTGGTCACGAGACAGGGAGGACTGAAGCTTTCTTT. V is TRBV29-1 and J is TRBJ1-1; 7 bases are a match to TRBD1. This CDR3 is built from 14 residues. Germline CDR1 SQVTM, CDR2 ANQGSEA. Unmatched junction bases numbered 10, after V lost 4 bases and J lost 5 bases.

V and J are TRBV27 and TRBJ2-2; 12 positions agree with TRBD2. The germline V gene has CDR1 MNHEY and CDR2 SMNVEV (reference sequence). V lost 6 bases to trimming and J lost 2 bases; unmatched junction nucleotides: 10. The CDR3 has 18 residues. The CDR3 here is CASSILTSGRANTGELFF. Here the CDR3 DNA reads TGTGCCAGCAGCATACTGACTAGCGGGAGAGCTAACACCGGGGAGCTGTTTTTT.

V is TRBV7-2 and J is TRBJ2-7, with TRBD2 as a possible D gene (5 bases). Looked up from germline, CDR1 is SGHTA and CDR2 is FQGNSA. The CDR3 is 14 amino acids. V was shortened by 1 base and J by 2 bases, with 9 bases between the two germline ends. The CDR3 coding sequence is TGTGCCAGCAGCTTAGATAGCGCTGCCTACGAGCAGTACTTC. Encoded protein: CASSLDSAAYEQYF.

The gene calls are TRBV6-4 and TRBJ1-4, with D perhaps matching TRBD1 (5 bases). The germline gives CDR1 MRHNA, CDR2 SNTAGT. With 1 base removed from V and 0 bases from J, the gap between germline ends came to 6 bases. This CDR3 has 15 residues. This CDR3 is CASSDLGATNEKLFF. The CDR3 nucleotides read TGTGCCAGCAGTGACTTAGGGGCAACTAATGAAAAACTGTTTTTT.

The chain is built from TRBV5-1 and TRBJ1-3, with D uncertain. V was clipped by 2 bases and J by 0 bases, with 12 bases between them. Germline CDR1 SGHRS, CDR2 YFSETQ. The CDR3 extends over 16 amino acids. The CDR3 nucleotides are TGCGCCAGCAGCTTTCGCGGGGATGCCTCTGGAAACACCATATATTTT. It is translated as CASSFRGDASGNTIYF.

The V call is TRBV5-1, the J call TRBJ1-6; D is possibly TRBD1 (6 bases). The V end was cut by 2 bases, the J end by 8 bases, with 20 bases between. Per germline, CDR1 SGHRS and CDR2 YFSETQ. The CDR3 runs 17 residues. The CDR3 DNA sequence: TGCGCCAGCAGCTTAGGGAACAGCGCAGGGGCCTATTCACCCCTCCACTTT. Translating gives CASSLGNSAGAYSPLHF.

V usage is TRBV6-5 and J usage is TRBJ1-6, with D possibly matching TRBD1 (6 bases). The CDR3 is made up of 15 amino acids. Germline V gene sequence: CDR1 MNHEY, CDR2 SVGAGI. V dropped 8 bases and J dropped 0 bases, with 11 bases sitting between them. For the CDR3, the DNA is TGTGCCAGCCGGACAGTGAGCTCCTATAATTCACCCCTCCACTTT. It encodes CASRTVSSYNSPLHF.

This sequence joins TRBV5-1 and TRBJ2-2; 9 bases are a match to TRBD1. Germline CDR1 is SGHRS and CDR2 is YFSETQ. The length of the CDR3 is 17 residues. The ends lost 0 bases at V and 0 bases at J; junction bases unmatched: 3. The CDR3 is CASSLAGTGTNTGELFF. CDR3 bases: TGCGCCAGCAGCTTGGCAGGGACAGGGACGAACACCGGGGAGCTGTTTTTT.

This chain connects TRBV27 to TRBJ2-5, with D perhaps TRBD2 (5 bases). The V end was cut by 5 bases, the J end by 0 bases, with 13 bases between. Germline V gene lookup returns CDR1 MNHEY and CDR2 SMNVEV (reference sequence). The CDR3 length is 15 residues. The DNA for the CDR3 is TGTGCCAGCAGTAAGACTACAGTGTACCAAGAGACCCAGTACTTC. This sequence encodes CASSKTTVYQETQYF.

The chain couples TRBV2 to TRBJ1-1; D perhaps matches TRBD1 (6 bases). This CDR3 contains 14 residues. Germline V CDR1 and CDR2: SNHLY, FYNNEI. The germline V and J ends were trimmed by 8 bases and 1 base, with 14 bases remaining between them. The CDR3 protein is CASGNREGNTEAFF. The DNA for the CDR3 is TGTGCCAGCGGCAACAGGGAGGGGAACACTGAAGCTTTCTTT.

This sequence joins TRBV27 and TRBJ1-5; the D is unclear. CDR3 length equals 14 residues. V shed 3 bases and J shed 2 bases, with 8 bases lying between them. Germline V gene data show CDR1 as MNHEY and CDR2 as SMNVEV (reference sequence). The CDR3 DNA sequence: TGTGCCAGCAGTTTGAGGCAGCGCAATCAGCCCCAGCATTTT. As protein: CASSLRQRNQPQHF.

The J gene is TRBJ2-4, the V gene TRBV25-1; a possible D gene is TRBD2 (6 bases). The germline V gene encodes CDR1 MGHDK and CDR2 SYGVNS. Trimming took off 9 bases at V and 8 bases at J, with 17 bases between the two ends. The CDR3 is 13 amino acids. DNA of the CDR3: TGTGCCAGTACGAGTGGGAGGAAAGACATTCAGTACTTC. Amino acid sequence: CASTSGRKDIQYF.

This chain uses TRBV4-1 with TRBJ1-4; D remains unclear. Germline V gene data show CDR1 as MGHRA and CDR2 as YSYEKL. V was clipped by 0 bases and J by 10 bases, with 15 bases between them. The CDR3 loop spans 15 amino acids. CDR3 in amino acids: CASSQDEEWVSKLFF. CDR3 DNA: TGCGCCAGCAGCCAAGATGAGGAGTGGGTCTCAAAACTGTTTTTT.